This TCR beta chain comes out of a study of T cell responses to AZD1222 COVID-19 vaccine. TCRdb's table, derived via immunoSEQ multiplex PCR, lists solely in-frame clones and lacks some. The table records around 110,000 clones, approximately 85% of them present only once. Germline CDR1 reads MNHEY; CDR2 reads SVGAGI. The CDR3 contains 13 residues. Between the trimmed V and J ends, which lost 8 bases and 7 bases, there was a span of 15 bases. As concerns this clone: Its antigen is still unknown.

Findings and caveats of the study: Donors were mostly white British, more females; clonal diversity possibly underestimated.

Sequences were derived from peripheral blood, sampled on day 0 of MenACWY control vaccination. This TCR derives from an adult in good health. The chain employs TRBV6-5 and TRBJ1-5; a weak D match, TRBD1 (6 bases). The CDR3 DNA is TGTGCCAGCTGTCGACAGGTTGAGCAGCCCCAGCATTTT. It specifies CASCRQVEQPQHF.